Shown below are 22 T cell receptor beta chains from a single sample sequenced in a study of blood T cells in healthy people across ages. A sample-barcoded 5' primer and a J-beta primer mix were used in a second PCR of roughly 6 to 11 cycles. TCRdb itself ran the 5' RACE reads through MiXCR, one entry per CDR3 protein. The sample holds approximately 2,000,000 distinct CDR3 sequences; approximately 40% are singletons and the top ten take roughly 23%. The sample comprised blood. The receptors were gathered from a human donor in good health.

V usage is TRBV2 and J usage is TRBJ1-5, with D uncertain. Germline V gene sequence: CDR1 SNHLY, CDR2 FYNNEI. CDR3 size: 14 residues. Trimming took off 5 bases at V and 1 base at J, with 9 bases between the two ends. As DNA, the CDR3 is TGTGCCAGCAGTTCTGACACCAGCAATCAGCCCCAGCATTTT. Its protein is CASSSDTSNQPQHF.

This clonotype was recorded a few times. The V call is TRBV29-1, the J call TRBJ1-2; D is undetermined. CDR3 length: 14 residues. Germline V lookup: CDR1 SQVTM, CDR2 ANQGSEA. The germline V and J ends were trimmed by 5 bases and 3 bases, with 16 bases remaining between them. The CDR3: CSVTEPNYYYGYTF. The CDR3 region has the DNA TGCAGCGTTACAGAGCCAAATTACTACTATGGCTACACCTTC.

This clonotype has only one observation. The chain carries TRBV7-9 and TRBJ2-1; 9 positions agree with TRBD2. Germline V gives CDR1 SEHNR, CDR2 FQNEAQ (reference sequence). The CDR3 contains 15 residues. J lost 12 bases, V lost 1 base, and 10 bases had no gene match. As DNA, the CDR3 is TGTGCCAGCAGCTTAGATAGCCTAGCGGGGTGGTCGCAGTTCTTC. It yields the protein CASSLDSLAGWSQFF.

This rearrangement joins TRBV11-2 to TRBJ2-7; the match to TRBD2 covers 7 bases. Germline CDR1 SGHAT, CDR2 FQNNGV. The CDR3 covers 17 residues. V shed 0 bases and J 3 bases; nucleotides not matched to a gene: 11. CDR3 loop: CASSLDWARGVGYEQYF. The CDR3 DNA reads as TGTGCCAGCAGCTTAGATTGGGCCCGGGGGGTCGGCTACGAGCAGTACTTC.

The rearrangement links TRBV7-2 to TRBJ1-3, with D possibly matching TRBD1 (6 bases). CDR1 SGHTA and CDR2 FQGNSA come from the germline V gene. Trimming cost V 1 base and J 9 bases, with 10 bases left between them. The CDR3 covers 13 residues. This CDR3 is CASSLDPGVTIYF. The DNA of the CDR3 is TGTGCCAGCAGCTTAGACCCAGGGGTCACCATATATTTT.

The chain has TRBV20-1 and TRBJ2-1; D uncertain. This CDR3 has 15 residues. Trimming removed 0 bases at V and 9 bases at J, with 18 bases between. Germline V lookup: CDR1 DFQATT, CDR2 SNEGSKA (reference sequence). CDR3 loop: CSARDYRLEVSEQFF. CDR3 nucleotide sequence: TGCAGTGCTAGAGATTACCGACTGGAAGTGAGTGAGCAGTTCTTC.

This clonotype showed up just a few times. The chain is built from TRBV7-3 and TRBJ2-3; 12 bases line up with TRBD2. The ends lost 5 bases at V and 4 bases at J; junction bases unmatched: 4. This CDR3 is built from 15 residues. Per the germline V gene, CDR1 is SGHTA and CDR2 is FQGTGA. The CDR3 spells CASSRTSGAADTQYF. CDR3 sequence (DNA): TGTGCCAGCAGCCGGACTAGCGGGGCCGCAGATACGCAGTATTTT.

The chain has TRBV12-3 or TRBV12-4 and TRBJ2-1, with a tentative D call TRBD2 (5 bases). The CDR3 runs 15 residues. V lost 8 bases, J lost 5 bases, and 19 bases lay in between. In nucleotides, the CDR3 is TGTGCCAGCGGACGAGGTACGGGCGGGCACAATGAGCAGTTCTTC. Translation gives CASGRGTGGHNEQFF.

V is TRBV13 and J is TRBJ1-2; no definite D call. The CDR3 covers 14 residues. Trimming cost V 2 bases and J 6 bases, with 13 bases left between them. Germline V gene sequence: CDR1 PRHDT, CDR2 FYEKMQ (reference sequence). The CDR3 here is CASSLRSEEDGYTF. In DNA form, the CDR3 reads TGTGCCAGCAGCTTACGGTCGGAGGAAGATGGCTACACCTTC.

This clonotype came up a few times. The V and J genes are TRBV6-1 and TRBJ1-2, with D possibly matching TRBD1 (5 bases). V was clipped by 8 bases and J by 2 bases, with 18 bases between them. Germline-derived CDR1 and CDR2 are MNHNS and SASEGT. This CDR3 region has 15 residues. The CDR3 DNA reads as TGTGCCAGCGGCCGGGGCCCTGTCGGAAACTATGGCTACACCTTC. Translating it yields CASGRGPVGNYGYTF.

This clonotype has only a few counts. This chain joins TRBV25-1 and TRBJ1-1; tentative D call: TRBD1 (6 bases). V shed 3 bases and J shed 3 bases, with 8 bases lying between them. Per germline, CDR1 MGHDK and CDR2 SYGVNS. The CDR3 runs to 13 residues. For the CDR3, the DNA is TGTGCCAGCAGTGAGGGGGGCCACACTGAAGCTTTCTTT. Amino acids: CASSEGGHTEAFF.

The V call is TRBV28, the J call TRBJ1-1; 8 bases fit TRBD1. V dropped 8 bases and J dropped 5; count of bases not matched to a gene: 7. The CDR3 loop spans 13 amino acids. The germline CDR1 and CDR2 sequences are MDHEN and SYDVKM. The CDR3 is CASGQGGITEAFF. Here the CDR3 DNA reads TGTGCCAGCGGACAGGGTGGTATAACTGAAGCTTTCTTT. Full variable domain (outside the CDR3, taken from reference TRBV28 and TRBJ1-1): DVKVTQSSRYLVKRTGEKVFLECVQDMDHENMFWYRQDPGLGLRLIYFSYDVKMKEKGDIPEGYSVSREKKERFSLILESASTNQTSMYLCASGQGGITEAFFGQGTRLTVV.

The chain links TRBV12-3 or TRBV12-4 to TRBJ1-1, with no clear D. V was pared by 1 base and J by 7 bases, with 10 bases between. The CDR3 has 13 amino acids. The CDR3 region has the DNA TGTGCCAGCAGTTTAGGTGGGGATCTTGAAGCTTTCTTT. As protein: CASSLGGDLEAFF.

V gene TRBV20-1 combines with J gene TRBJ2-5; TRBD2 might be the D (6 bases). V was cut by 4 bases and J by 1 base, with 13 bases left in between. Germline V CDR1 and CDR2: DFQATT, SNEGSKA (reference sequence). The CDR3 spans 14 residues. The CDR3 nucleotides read TGCAGTGCTACCCCCGGGACTGCCCAAGAGACCCAGTACTTC. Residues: CSATPGTAQETQYF.

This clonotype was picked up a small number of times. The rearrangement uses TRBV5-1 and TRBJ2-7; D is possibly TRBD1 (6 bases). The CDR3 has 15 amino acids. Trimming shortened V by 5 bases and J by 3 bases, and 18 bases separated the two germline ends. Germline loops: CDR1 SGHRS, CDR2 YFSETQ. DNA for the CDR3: TGCGCCAGCAGGACCGACCGGGACACTTTCTACGAGCAGTACTTC. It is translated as CASRTDRDTFYEQYF.

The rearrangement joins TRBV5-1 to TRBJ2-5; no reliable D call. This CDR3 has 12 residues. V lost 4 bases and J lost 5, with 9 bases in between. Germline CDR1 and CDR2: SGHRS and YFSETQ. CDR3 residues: CASSEFGETQYF. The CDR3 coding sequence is TGCGCCAGCAGCGAGTTTGGGGAGACCCAGTACTTC.

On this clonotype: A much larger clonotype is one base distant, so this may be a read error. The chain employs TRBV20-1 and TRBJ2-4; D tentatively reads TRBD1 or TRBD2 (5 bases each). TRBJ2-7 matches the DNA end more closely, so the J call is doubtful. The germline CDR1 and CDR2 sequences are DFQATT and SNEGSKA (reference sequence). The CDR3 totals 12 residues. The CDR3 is CRAVGTSYEQYF. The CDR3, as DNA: TGCAGGGCCGTAGGGACCTCCTACGAGCAGTACTTC.

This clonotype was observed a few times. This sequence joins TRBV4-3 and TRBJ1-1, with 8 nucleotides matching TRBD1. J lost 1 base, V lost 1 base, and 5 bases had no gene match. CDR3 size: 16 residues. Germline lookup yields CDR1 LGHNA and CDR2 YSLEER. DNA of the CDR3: TGCGCCAGCAGCCAAGTCGACGGGACAGGGAACACTGAAGCTTTCTTT. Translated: CASSQVDGTGNTEAFF.

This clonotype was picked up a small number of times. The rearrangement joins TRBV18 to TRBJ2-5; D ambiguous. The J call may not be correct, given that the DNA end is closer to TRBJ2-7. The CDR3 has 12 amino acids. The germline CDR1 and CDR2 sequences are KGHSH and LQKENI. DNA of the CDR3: TGTGCCAGCTCACCCGTTAGTTCCGAGCAGTACTTC. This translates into CASSPVSSEQYF.

CDR3 coding DNA: TGCGCCAGCAGCCAAGAGGCGACCTCCCGTTGGGATGAGCAGTTCTTC. It yields the protein CASSQEATSRWDEQFF. V usage is TRBV4-3 and J usage is TRBJ2-1; D is unclear. V was clipped by 0 bases and J by 8 bases, with 17 bases between them. CDR1 is LGHNA, CDR2 YSLEER, per germline. The CDR3 is 16 amino acids.

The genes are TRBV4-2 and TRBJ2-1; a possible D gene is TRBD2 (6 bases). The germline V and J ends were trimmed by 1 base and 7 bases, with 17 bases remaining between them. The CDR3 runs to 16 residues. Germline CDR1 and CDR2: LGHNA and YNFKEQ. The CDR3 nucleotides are TGTGCCAGCAGCCAAGTAGGTGGGGGGAGTCGGAATGAGCAGTTCTTC. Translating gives CASSQVGGGSRNEQFF.

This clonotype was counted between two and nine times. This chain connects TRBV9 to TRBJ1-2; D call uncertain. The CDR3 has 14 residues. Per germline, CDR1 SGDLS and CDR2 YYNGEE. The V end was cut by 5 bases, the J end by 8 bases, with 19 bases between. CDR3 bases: TGTGCCAGCAGGACCGGGCCTCGATCGGGGGGCTACACCTTC. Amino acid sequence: CASRTGPRSGGYTF.